This T cell receptor beta chain was captured in a study of human T cells and chemical hapten exposure. Whole-study context: Patch tests applied 0.01% DPC to the upper back, read at 6 days.

Germline lookup yields CDR1 SGHAT and CDR2 FQNNGV. V was pared by 2 bases and J by 0 bases, with 4 bases of the junction left unmatched. The CDR3 has 16 residues. Original processing methods: Sample-level TCR yields exhibited a median of 95,638, with a range of about 20,000 to 700,000. TCRdb re-called the RACE reads through MiXCR, storing one row per CDR3 protein. For this entry, the V and J calls and clone size follow TCRdb and not the study's own pipeline. Among just over 80,000 distinct CDR3 sequences listed, about 10% were seen once. Time point described: patch test 1, 2 weeks after DPC sensitization. Treatment here: therapeutic diphenylcyclopropenone sensitization with weekly scalp DPC. Total RNA was isolated from unfractionated whole blood.

The chain uses TRBV11-2 and TRBJ1-5; TRBD1 matches at 7 bases. The sequence was collected from a woman between 50 and 59 years old with alopecia areata. Some clones in this sample may be carry-over from other donors' samples. The sequenced sample was whole blood, obtained in connection with sensitization to the hapten diphenylcyclopropenone (DPC). The CDR3 here is CASSLQGQVSNQPQHF. The CDR3 coding sequence is TGTGCCAGCAGCTTACAAGGACAGGTTAGCAATCAGCCCCAGCATTTT.